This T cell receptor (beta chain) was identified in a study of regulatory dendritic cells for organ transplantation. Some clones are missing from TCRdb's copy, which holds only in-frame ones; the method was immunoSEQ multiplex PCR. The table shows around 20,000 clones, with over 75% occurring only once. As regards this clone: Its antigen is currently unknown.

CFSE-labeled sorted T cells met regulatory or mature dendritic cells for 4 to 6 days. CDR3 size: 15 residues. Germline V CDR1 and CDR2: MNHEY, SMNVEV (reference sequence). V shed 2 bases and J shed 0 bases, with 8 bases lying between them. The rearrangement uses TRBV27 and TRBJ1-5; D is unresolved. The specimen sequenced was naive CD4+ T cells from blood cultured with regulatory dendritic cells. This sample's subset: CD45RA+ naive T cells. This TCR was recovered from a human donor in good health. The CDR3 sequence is CASSLTSFSNQPQHF. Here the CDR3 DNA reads TGTGCCAGCAGTTTAACGTCATTTAGCAATCAGCCCCAGCATTTT.